One sample yielded the 21 T cell receptor beta chains listed below, sequenced in a study of shared clonotypes between healthy human individuals. The protocol was immunoSEQ multiplex PCR, while the TCRdb copy is restricted to in-frame clones and leaves out a portion. The sample consists of 2 million to 2.5 million clones, approximately 94% of them appearing once. Sequenced material: naive CD4+ T cells sorted from blood. Subset: CD45RA+ positively selected. The receptor source for this set is a man in his late teens or twenties in good health.

The chain couples TRBV7-9 to TRBJ2-7, with D perhaps TRBD1 (6 bases). This CDR3 is 13 amino acids long. CDR1 is SEHNR, CDR2 FQNEAQ, per germline (reference sequence). V lost 5 bases and J lost 5, with 13 bases in between. CDR3 in amino acids: CASSPLQGHEQYF. CDR3 bases: TGTGCCAGCAGCCCCTTACAGGGCCACGAGCAGTACTTC.

For this clone: The sample holds other DNA sequences that translate to the same CDR3. The chain uses TRBV11-2 and TRBJ2-5; D remains ambiguous. Germline CDR1 reads SGHAT; CDR2 reads FQNNGV. The V end lost 3 bases, the J end lost 8 bases, and 19 bases lay between the germline ends. There are 15 residues in the CDR3. DNA of the CDR3: TGTGCCAGCAGCTTGCATATTGAGGTTCGAGAAACCCAGTACTTC. Protein product: CASSLHIEVRETQYF.

The chain has TRBV7-8 and TRBJ1-1; D is perhaps TRBD1 (6 bases). CDR1 and CDR2 from the germline V gene are SGHVS and FQNEAQ. The CDR3 is 13 residues long. Trimming stripped 5 bases from V and 11 bases from J, with 18 bases between. The CDR3 DNA reads as TGTGCCAGCAGCCCAGGGCAGGGGAGGTGGGCTTTCTTT. Protein product: CASSPGQGRWAFF.

The J gene is TRBJ2-7, the V gene TRBV13, with D possibly TRBD2 on 5 matching bases. The CDR3 runs 16 residues. Germline CDR1 reads PRHDT; CDR2 reads FYEKMQ (reference sequence). The V and J ends lost 3 bases and 2 bases respectively, with 17 bases between them. In DNA form, the CDR3 reads TGTGCCAGCAGCTTCTTGCAAGGCGGGCCCCCCTACGAGCAGTACTTC. Translated: CASSFLQGGPPYEQYF.

The V gene is TRBV30, the J gene TRBJ1-5; D uncertain. In germline, CDR1 is GTSNPN, CDR2 SVGIG (reference sequence). Trimming shortened V by 8 bases and J by 2 bases, and 10 bases separated the two germline ends. The CDR3 runs 12 residues. This CDR3 reads CAARLGNQPQHF. CDR3 sequence (DNA): TGTGCCGCTCGATTGGGCAATCAGCCCCAGCATTTT.

V usage is TRBV6-1 and J usage is TRBJ1-3; no clear D. The V end was cut by 1 base, the J end by 3 bases, with 7 bases between. Germline assignment: CDR1 MNHNS and CDR2 SASEGT. The CDR3 extends over 14 amino acids. The CDR3 DNA reads as TGTGCCAGCAGTGAAGGACGGTTTGGAAACACCATATATTTT. It encodes CASSEGRFGNTIYF.

J is TRBJ2-1 and V is TRBV2, with 12 nucleotides matching TRBD2. Germline values: CDR1 SNHLY, CDR2 FYNNEI. Trimming removed 6 bases from V and 8 bases from J; junction bases left unmatched: 11. The CDR3 spans 16 residues. The CDR3 coding sequence is TGTGCCAGCAGACTGACTAGCGGGAGTCATTTGGATGAGCAGTTCTTC. Translated: CASRLTSGSHLDEQFF.

V usage is TRBV9 and J usage is TRBJ2-7, with a weak D call TRBD1 (5 bases). This CDR3 spans 11 amino acids. Trimming cost V 8 bases and J 3 bases, with 9 bases left between them. Germline assignment: CDR1 SGDLS and CDR2 YYNGEE. CDR3: CASRQHYEQYF. CDR3 nucleotide sequence: TGTGCCAGTAGACAGCACTACGAGCAGTACTTC. The entire variable domain, with the rest obtained from reference TRBV9 and TRBJ2-7, is as follows: DSGVTQTPKHLITATGQRVTLRCSPRSGDLSVYWYQQSLDQGLQFLIQYYNGEERAKGNILERFSAQQFPDLHSELNLSSLELGDSALYFCASRQHYEQYFGPGTRLTVT.

This clone was counted a single time. The chain links TRBV9 to TRBJ1-1, with unresolved D. This CDR3 comprises 12 residues. CDR1 is SGDLS and CDR2 is YYNGEE in the germline V gene. Trimming left V 4 bases short and J 11 bases short, with 15 bases between. The DNA for the CDR3 is TGTGCCAGCAGCAGAGACGAGTCCGGGGCTTTCTTT. Amino acid sequence: CASSRDESGAFF.

V and J are TRBV19 and TRBJ1-1; perhaps TRBD1 as D (5 bases). This CDR3 has 16 amino acids. Trimming shortened V by 4 bases and J by 2 bases, and 17 bases separated the two germline ends. Germline V CDR1 and CDR2: LNHDA, SQIVND (reference sequence). The CDR3 spells CASSNVGAFRNTEAFF. The CDR3, as DNA: TGTGCCAGTAGTAACGTCGGGGCGTTTAGAAACACTGAAGCTTTCTTT.

This chain connects TRBV5-1 to TRBJ2-3; 7 bases line up with TRBD1. Germline V gene lookup returns CDR1 SGHRS and CDR2 YFSETQ. V lost 4 bases to trimming and J lost 2 bases; unmatched junction nucleotides: 7. The CDR3 consists of 15 residues. CDR3 in amino acids: CASSLSGTVTDTQYF. The DNA of the CDR3 is TGCGCCAGCAGCCTATCCGGGACAGTCACAGATACGCAGTATTTT.

This clone was recorded once. V and J are TRBV5-1 and TRBJ2-2; 8 bases are a match to TRBD1. The CDR3 has 16 amino acids. The V and J ends lost 4 bases and 0 bases, in that order; junction bases with no gene match: 5. Per germline, CDR1 SGHRS and CDR2 YFSETQ. The CDR3 DNA follows: TGCGCCAGCAGCGGCGGACAGGGTTCGAACACCGGGGAGCTGTTTTTT. It codes for CASSGGQGSNTGELFF.

The J gene is TRBJ2-7, the V gene TRBV4-1; either TRBD1 or TRBD2 may fit D (5 bases each). Germline V gene sequence: CDR1 MGHRA, CDR2 YSYEKL. V lost 1 base to trimming and J lost 3 bases, with 13 bases between them. The CDR3 runs 15 residues. CDR3 region: CASSQAGTRDYEQYF. The CDR3 DNA sequence: TGCGCCAGCAGCCAAGCTGGGACCCGGGACTACGAGCAGTACTTC.

In regard to this clone: At the DNA level, this CDR3 is encoded by other sequences in the same sample as well. V gene TRBV5-1 combines with J gene TRBJ2-3; no reliable D call. The CDR3 is 14 residues long. Germline CDR1 reads SGHRS; CDR2 reads YFSETQ. V shed 3 bases and J shed 3 bases, with 11 bases lying between them. Here the CDR3 DNA reads TGCGCCAGCAGCTCCGACTCCGGGACAGATACGCAGTATTTT. The encoded protein is CASSSDSGTDTQYF.

The V and J genes are TRBV30 and TRBJ2-3, with a weak D call TRBD1 (5 bases). The CDR3 extends over 14 amino acids. V lost 0 bases and J lost 6, with 13 bases in between. Germline assignment: CDR1 GTSNPN and CDR2 SVGIG (reference sequence). In DNA form, the CDR3 reads TGTGCCTGGAGTGTAGGTAGGGGCGAGGATACGCAGTATTTT. Its translation: CAWSVGRGEDTQYF.

This clone was seen just once. The CDR3 here is CASGFGREQFF. In nucleotides, the CDR3 is TGTGCTAGTGGTTTTGGGCGCGAGCAGTTCTTC. J is TRBJ2-1 and V is TRBV12-5, with D unresolved. The V and J ends lost 3 bases and 10 bases respectively, with 7 bases between them. The CDR3 has 11 residues. Germline V gene lookup returns CDR1 LGHNT and CDR2 FRNRAP.

The rearrangement joins TRBV11-2 to TRBJ1-2, with 10 bases fitting TRBD1. There are 14 residues in the CDR3. The germline gives CDR1 SGHAT, CDR2 FQNNGV. V was clipped by 5 bases and J by 8 bases; unmatched bases: 8. The CDR3, as DNA: TGTGCCAGCAGCCACGACAGGGGGCCCAAAGGCTACACCTTC. Its protein product is CASSHDRGPKGYTF.

The CDR3 reads CASRFSSYEQYF. The CDR3 nucleotides read TGTGCCAGCAGGTTCAGTTCCTACGAGCAGTACTTC. The chain carries TRBV2 and TRBJ2-7; D is undetermined. The CDR3 runs to 12 residues. Germline V gives CDR1 SNHLY, CDR2 FYNNEI. With 6 bases removed from V and 1 base from J, the gap between germline ends came to 7 bases.

The chain carries TRBV7-2 and TRBJ2-7; 12 nucleotides agree with TRBD1. CDR3 length: 18 residues. CDR1 and CDR2 from the germline V gene are SGHTA and FQGNSA. Trimming took 5 bases from V and 6 from J; bases not matched to a gene: 17. The chain's CDR3 is CASSAGYLRDRGLGEQYF. Written as DNA, the CDR3 is TGTGCCAGCAGCGCCGGGTATCTTAGGGACAGGGGGCTCGGCGAGCAGTACTTC. Full variable domain (rest looked up from reference TRBV7-2 and TRBJ2-7): GAGVSQSPSNKVTEKGKDVELRCDPISGHTALYWYRQSLGQGLEFLIYFQGNSAPDKSGLPSDRFSAERTGGSVSTLTIQRTQQEDSAVYLCASSAGYLRDRGLGEQYFGPGTRLTVT.

Comments on this clone: Mismatch with germline at one junction end may stem from a read error. The V and J genes are TRBV19 and TRBJ1-2; D unresolved. The CDR3 runs 14 residues. CDR1 LNHDA and CDR2 SQIVND come from the germline V gene (reference sequence). The CDR3 sequence: CASSISLIRAYPVF. CDR3 sequence (DNA): TGTGCCAGTAGTATAAGTCTTATCCGTGCCTACCCTGTCTTC.

The V gene is TRBV7-2, the J gene TRBJ2-3, with D perhaps assigned TRBD1 or TRBD2 (5 bases each). CDR1 SGHTA and CDR2 FQGNSA come from the germline V gene. Trimming pared 5 bases from V and 0 bases from J, leaving 9 bases between. The CDR3 runs 14 residues. This chain's CDR3 is CASSPEGSTDTQYF. The CDR3 bases are TGTGCCAGCAGCCCCGAGGGGAGCACAGATACGCAGTATTTT.